This T cell receptor beta chain was found in a study of regulatory T cells in long-lasting Graves disease. Study findings and constraints: Persistent patients shared more public clonotypes (about 2,900) than new patients (roughly 970).

This clonotype was seen at least ten times. The antigen is undetermined. Time point specified: newly diagnosed GD, antithyroid drugs for less than 3 months. After RNA was extracted from PBMCs, the TCR library was made from it. By American Thyroid Association guidelines, Graves' disease was diagnosed in the cohort. According to the study, TCR beta libraries were built with iRepertoire HTBI primers and CDR3-region Arm-PCR. Authors' analysis steps: From all samples, identification returned approximately 15 TRBJ and around 62 TRBV segments. Using its own MiXCR run on the multiplex PCR reads, TCRdb lists one record per CDR3 protein. These V and J calls rely on TCRdb rather than the paper's analysis. The top ten clones hold about 7.6% of a sample with over 350,000 distinct CDR3 sequences, over 14% of them seen once. The CDR3 is made up of 18 amino acids. Trimming stripped 3 bases from V and 0 bases from J, with 15 bases between. Germline CDR1 MDHEN, CDR2 SYDVKM.

This sample also belongs to another study, concerning T cells in Graves' hyperthyroidism and ophthalmopathy.

Sequenced material: peripheral blood mononuclear cells (PBMCs), taken at new diagnosis, from a patient treated with antithyroid drugs. This TCR was recovered from a woman aged 40 to 49 with Graves disease. The rearrangement uses TRBV28 and TRBJ2-6; no firm D call. The CDR3 DNA is TGTGCCAGCAGTTTCTGTTGTGCCCCAATCTCTGGGGCCAACGTCCTGACTTTC. This sequence encodes CASSFCCAPISGANVLTF.